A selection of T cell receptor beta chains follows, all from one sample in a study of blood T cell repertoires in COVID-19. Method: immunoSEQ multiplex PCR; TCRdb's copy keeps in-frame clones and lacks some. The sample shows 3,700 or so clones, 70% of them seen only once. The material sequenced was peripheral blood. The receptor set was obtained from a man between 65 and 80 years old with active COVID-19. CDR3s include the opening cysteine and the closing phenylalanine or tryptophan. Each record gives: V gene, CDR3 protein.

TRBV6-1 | CASSEIAGGRNTQYF
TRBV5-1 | CASSFNPGQGSSGYTF
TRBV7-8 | CASSLSHGTRSSYEQYF
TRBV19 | CASTLAGRNEQFF
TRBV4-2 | CASSLQQGETQYF
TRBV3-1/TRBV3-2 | CASSQEGRGGTGELFF
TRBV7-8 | CASSTGTGLNEQFF
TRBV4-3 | CASSQDTGRHSNQPQHF
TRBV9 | CASSVDTGLGANGYTF
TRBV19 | CASSMALAGDNSYNEQFF
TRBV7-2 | CASSKGPEYGNQPQHF
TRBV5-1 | CASSSYRATNEKLFF
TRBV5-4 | CASSLGGTGTTYGYTF
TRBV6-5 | CASSYDFNSPLHF
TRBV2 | CASRQGDTGELFF
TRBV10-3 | CAIKTASTDTQYF
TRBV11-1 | CASKRDRGADTQYF
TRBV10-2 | CASRETSGDGYNEQFF
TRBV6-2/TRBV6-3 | CASSDTSGALYNEQFF
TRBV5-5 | CASSLTDTEAFF
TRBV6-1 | CASSEGTGGPPFF
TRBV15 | CATSRDPRGREQPQHF
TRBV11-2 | CASSPQPTGRSYGYTF
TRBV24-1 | CATSTRLSYGYTF
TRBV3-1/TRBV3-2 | CASSGGTGLDIQYF
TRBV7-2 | CASSLSAGGSPYGYTF
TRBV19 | CASSIDAGTSYEQYF
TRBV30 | CAWSPTTSGTIGELFF
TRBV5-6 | CASSSQSGSQETQYF
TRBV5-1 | CASSLAGGDQETQYF
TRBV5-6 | CASSYRETIYF
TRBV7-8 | CASSLVSQRAGGDEQFF
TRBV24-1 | CATSDPTTGDEQYF
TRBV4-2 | CASSPTGGLADMLLQETQYF
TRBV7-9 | CASSKPGKLAASYNEQFF
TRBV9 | CASSLGTLNTEAFF
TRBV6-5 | CASSYQGTQPQHF
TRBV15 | CATSRLTGNYEQYF
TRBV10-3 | CAISFPGQGATEAFF
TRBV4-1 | CASSSTGTGNSEAFF
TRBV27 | CASSLETSGVNEQFF
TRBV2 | CASSEGGRGSFQPQHF
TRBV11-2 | CASSFSGPNEKLFF
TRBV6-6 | CASSRDSIISGANVLTF
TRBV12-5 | CASARRGETQYF
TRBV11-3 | CASSGGTNTGELFF
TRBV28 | CASSLRTSRPSYEQYF
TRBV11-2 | CASSPMGQKSYEQYF
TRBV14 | CASSPRWSLVDTEAFF
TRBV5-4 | CASSSQTSTDTQYF
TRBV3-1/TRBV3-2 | CASSRGTSGGQETQYF
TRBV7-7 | CASSLNTRNTGELFF
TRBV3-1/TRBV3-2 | CASSQDTGSRPQHF
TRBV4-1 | CASSQGTWTYEQYF
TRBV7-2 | CASRYRVGNTGELFF
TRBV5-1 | CASSLDGDTQYF
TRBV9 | CASSGRTANEKLFF
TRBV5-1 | CASSPWGAGGQETQYF